This T cell receptor (beta chain) is drawn from a study of shared clonotypes between healthy human individuals. Study at large: There were three CD4 naive, three CD4 memory, two CD8 naive and one CD8 memory plates per donor. Findings of the study overall: Generation of non-shared clonotypes was less probable than generation of clonotypes shared by all four donors. When naive CD4 clonotypes were compared across a few donors, roughly 4.9% were shared.

Positively selected for CCR7, the CD45RO-negative cells used as naive CD8 cells excluded terminally differentiated effector memory CD45RA+ cells. Concerning this clone itself: The antigen remains undetermined.

About 33,000 T cell genomes (around 190 ng DNA) went into each sorted-subset replicate. Clones were sequenced by immunoSEQ multiplex PCR, and TCRdb holds only the in-frame ones, with some missing. The sample includes millions of clones, about 95% of them seen just once. The germline gives CDR1 SGHTS, CDR2 YDEGEE. The V gene end was trimmed by 6 bases and the J gene end by 4 bases; junction bases not matched to a gene: 10. This CDR3 is built from 16 residues. The sequenced material came from naive CD8+ T cells sorted from blood. The chain combines TRBV5-8 with TRBJ2-7; 13 bases align to TRBD2. This sequence was found in a man aged 18 to 29 in good health. CDR3 in DNA: TGTGCCAGCACCCCTTGGACTAGCGGGGGTGGTTACGAGCAGTACTTC. Its protein is CASTPWTSGGGYEQYF.